Following are 21 T cell receptor beta chains from one sample sequenced in a study of blood T cell repertoires in COVID-19. This table comes from immunoSEQ multiplex PCR, and its TCRdb copy is limited to in-frame clones, with some not included. The sample shows 55,000 to 80,000 clones, 85% to 90% of them seen only once. The sample consisted of peripheral blood. The receptors were gathered from a woman aged 60-75 years with acute or convalescent COVID-19.

V gene TRBV12-5 combines with J gene TRBJ1-2; maybe TRBD1 (5 bases). The V gene's germline CDR1 is LGHNT and CDR2 FRNRAP. Trimming took off 7 bases at V and 6 bases at J, with 9 bases between the two ends. This CDR3 has 11 residues. CDR3: CASATRDGYTF. Here the CDR3 DNA reads TGTGCTAGTGCCACCAGGGATGGCTACACCTTC.

V gene TRBV10-3 combines with J gene TRBJ1-2; 8 bases line up with TRBD1. The CDR3 contains 12 residues. CDR1 is ENHRY, CDR2 SYGVKD, per germline. J was trimmed by 6 bases and V by 7 bases; bases with no gene match: 4. CDR3 region: CAINGQGDGYTF. In DNA, the CDR3 is TGTGCCATCAATGGACAGGGAGATGGCTACACCTTC.

The chain employs TRBV6-4 and TRBJ2-7, with a possible D match to TRBD2 (5 bases). The CDR3 consists of 16 residues. The germline V gene has CDR1 MRHNA and CDR2 SNTAGT. The V end was cut by 4 bases, the J end by 0 bases, with 16 bases between. In DNA form, the CDR3 reads TGTGCCAGCAGTGTGGTTGAGGGCCGGAGCTCCTACGAGCAGTACGTC. Residues: CASSVVEGRSSYEQYV.

The V gene is TRBV20-1, the J gene TRBJ2-1; TRBD2 matches 11 bases. The CDR3 is 16 amino acids. Germline CDR1 reads DFQATT; CDR2 reads SNEGSKA (reference sequence). V was clipped by 3 bases and J by 0 bases; unmatched bases: 4. CDR3 coding DNA: TGCAGTGCTAGTCCGACTAGCGGGACCTCCTACAATGAGCAGTTCTTC. Its translation: CSASPTSGTSYNEQFF.

In nucleotides, the CDR3 is TGTGCCACCAGCAGAGATCTTGAGGATACGCAGTATTTT. This translates into CATSRDLEDTQYF. The rearrangement links TRBV15 to TRBJ2-3; D is unclear. The CDR3 runs 13 residues. Trimming left V 0 bases short and J 6 bases short, with 7 bases between. Germline CDR1 is LNHNV and CDR2 is YYDKDF (reference sequence).

This sequence joins TRBV10-2 and TRBJ1-5; 8 nucleotides align to TRBD1. Trimming took 3 bases from V and 1 from J; bases not matched to a gene: 20. CDR1 is WSHSY, CDR2 SAAADI, per germline. This CDR3 comprises 21 residues. The CDR3 DNA reads TGCGCCAGCAGTGAATTCCCGTCTCGGACAGGGAGCGCGTGGAGCAATCAGCCCCAGCATTTT. Its translation is CASSEFPSRTGSAWSNQPQHF.

This clone has more than one count but fewer than ten. The CDR3 reads CASSSHGGMDEKLFF. The CDR3 nucleotides read TGTGCCAGTTCCTCCCACGGGGGAATGGATGAAAAACTGTTTTTT. The chain carries TRBV19 and TRBJ1-4, with a tentative D call TRBD1 (5 bases). CDR1 is LNHDA and CDR2 is SQIVND in the germline V gene (reference sequence). The CDR3 totals 15 residues. The V end was cut by 8 bases, the J end by 6 bases, with 19 bases between.

The chain links TRBV14 to TRBJ2-1; 9 bases line up with TRBD2. Looked up from germline, CDR1 is SGHDN and CDR2 is FVKESK. The CDR3 is 14 residues long. After removal of 4 bases from V and 9 bases from J, the junction contained 7 bases not matched to a gene. The CDR3 loop reads CASSPLAGMGEQFF. The CDR3 DNA sequence: TGTGCCAGCAGCCCCCTAGCGGGGATGGGTGAGCAGTTCTTC.

This clone was detected once. The chain carries TRBV29-1 and TRBJ2-3; D is uncertain. V lost 6 bases and J lost 5, with 9 bases in between. This CDR3 is 11 amino acids long. In germline, CDR1 is SQVTM, CDR2 ANQGSEA. The CDR3 DNA reads TGCAGCGTCCTTACTGGAGATACGCAGTATTTT. It codes for CSVLTGDTQYF.

The V call is TRBV9, the J call TRBJ2-2; a weak D match, TRBD2 (6 bases). The germline gives CDR1 SGDLS, CDR2 YYNGEE. The CDR3 runs to 18 residues. The ends were cut back, 1 base at V and 3 bases at J, with 19 bases in the middle. CDR3 DNA sequence: TGTGCCAGCAGCGTAAGTGCGGGGACGGACTATGACACCGGGGAGCTGTTTTTT. The encoded protein is CASSVSAGTDYDTGELFF.

The chain is built from TRBV6-6 and TRBJ1-2, with TRBD1 matching over 9 bases. CDR3 size: 14 residues. Germline CDR1 MNHNY, CDR2 SVGAGI (reference sequence). V gave up 6 bases and J gave up 5 bases; unmatched junction bases: 7. The CDR3 loop reads CASRGQGRPYGYTF. In DNA, the CDR3 is TGTGCCAGCAGGGGACAGGGACGCCCATATGGCTACACCTTC.

The chain links TRBV7-9 to TRBJ2-3; no reliable D call. Germline V gene lookup returns CDR1 SEHNR and CDR2 FQNEAQ (reference sequence). This CDR3 comprises 13 residues. The ends were cut back, 1 base at V and 9 bases at J, with 11 bases in the middle. CDR3 bases: TGTGCCAGCAGCTTAGGAGGTCAGCGAACGCAGTATTTT. Translating gives CASSLGGQRTQYF.

This clone was recorded only once. V usage is TRBV19 and J usage is TRBJ2-6; TRBD1 matches at 8 bases. Germline CDR1 and CDR2: LNHDA and SQIVND (reference sequence). CDR3 length: 16 amino acids. V shed 6 bases and J 4 bases; nucleotides not matched to a gene: 8. The chain's CDR3 is CASRRQGLSGANVLTF. The CDR3 bases are TGTGCCAGTAGGCGACAGGGGTTATCCGGGGCCAACGTCCTGACTTTC.

The chain couples TRBV10-1 to TRBJ1-5, with D uncertain. The germline V gene has CDR1 WNHNN and CDR2 SYGVQD (reference sequence). With 2 bases removed from V and 2 bases from J, the gap between germline ends came to 13 bases. The CDR3 has 16 amino acids. The CDR3 DNA reads TGCGCCAGCAGTGAGCGCCCGGGAGGAGGCAATCAGCCCCAGCATTTT. Amino acids: CASSERPGGGNQPQHF.

The chain couples TRBV6-2 or TRBV6-3 to TRBJ1-5, with 9 bases identical to TRBD1. The CDR3 loop spans 16 amino acids. CDR1 is MNHEY, CDR2 SVGEGT, per germline. With V trimmed by 1 base and J by 4 bases, 5 bases remained unmatched. The CDR3 bases are TGTGCCAGCAGTTACTTGGACAGGGGCACTAATCAGCCCCAGCATTTT. It translates to CASSYLDRGTNQPQHF.

As to this clone: Compared with germline, one end of the junction differs, possibly owing to a read error. This chain connects TRBV19 to TRBJ1-4, with 9 bases matching TRBD1. The germline CDR1 and CDR2 sequences are LNHDA and SQIVND (reference sequence). The CDR3 contains 11 residues. The CDR3: CASSIGDRVLF. The CDR3 region has the DNA TGTGCCAGTAGTATAGGGGACAGGGTTCTATTT.

This clone appeared a few times. This sequence joins TRBV19 and TRBJ1-3; 7 positions match TRBD1. Trimming removed 4 bases from V and 0 bases from J; junction bases left unmatched: 6. Germline V gives CDR1 LNHDA, CDR2 SQIVND (reference sequence). The CDR3 runs 16 residues. The CDR3 spells CASSSHRGLSGNTIYF. CDR3 coding DNA: TGTGCCAGTAGTAGCCACAGGGGCCTCTCTGGAAACACCATATATTTT.

The V gene is TRBV2, the J gene TRBJ2-2; 8 nucleotides align to TRBD1. Trimming at V came to 6 bases and at J to 4 bases, leaving 7 bases not matched to a gene. Germline CDR1 SNHLY, CDR2 FYNNEI. The CDR3 is made up of 15 amino acids. The CDR3 DNA is TGTGCCAGCAGCCCCGGACAGGGAGGCACCGGGGAGCTGTTTTTT. Amino acid sequence: CASSPGQGGTGELFF.

The chain carries TRBV10-1 and TRBJ2-1; D might be TRBD1 (6 bases). This CDR3 comprises 13 residues. CDR1 is WNHNN, CDR2 SYGVQD, per germline (reference sequence). With 5 bases removed from V and 9 bases from J, the gap between germline ends came to 14 bases. CDR3 DNA: TGCGCCAGCAGTTTTACAGGGTATGGTGAGCAGTTCTTC. This translates into CASSFTGYGEQFF.

The CDR3 region has the DNA TGTGCCATCAGTGCGGTTGGCACAGATACGCAGTATTTT. Translation: CAISAVGTDTQYF. The chain joins TRBV10-3 to TRBJ2-3; D unclear. V was shortened by 4 bases and J by 1 base, with 6 bases between the two germline ends. This CDR3 is 13 amino acids long. Germline V gene sequence: CDR1 ENHRY, CDR2 SYGVKD.

The chain is built from TRBV9 and TRBJ2-1; 9 nucleotides match TRBD2. V lost 5 bases to trimming and J lost 2 bases; unmatched junction nucleotides: 5. This CDR3 spans 15 amino acids. The germline gives CDR1 SGDLS, CDR2 YYNGEE. CDR3 DNA: TGTGCCAGCAGTCCTAGCGGGACAGCCTACAATGAGCAGTTCTTC. Protein: CASSPSGTAYNEQFF. The full variable domain, with the rest looked up from reference TRBV9 and TRBJ2-1, is DSGVTQTPKHLITATGQRVTLRCSPRSGDLSVYWYQQSLDQGLQFLIQYYNGEERAKGNILERFSAQQFPDLHSELNLSSLELGDSALYFCASSPSGTAYNEQFFGPGTRLTVL.